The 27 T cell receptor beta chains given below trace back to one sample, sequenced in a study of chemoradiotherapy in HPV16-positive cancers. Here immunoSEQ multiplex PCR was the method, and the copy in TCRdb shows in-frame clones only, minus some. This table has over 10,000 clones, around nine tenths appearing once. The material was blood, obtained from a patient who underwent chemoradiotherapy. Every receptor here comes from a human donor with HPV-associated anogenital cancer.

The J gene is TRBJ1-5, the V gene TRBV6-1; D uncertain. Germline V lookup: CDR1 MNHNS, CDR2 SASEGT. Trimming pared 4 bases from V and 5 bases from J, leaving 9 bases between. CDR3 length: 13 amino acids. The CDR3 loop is CASSGTVYQPQHF. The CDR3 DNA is TGTGCCAGCAGTGGGACGGTGTATCAGCCCCAGCATTTT.

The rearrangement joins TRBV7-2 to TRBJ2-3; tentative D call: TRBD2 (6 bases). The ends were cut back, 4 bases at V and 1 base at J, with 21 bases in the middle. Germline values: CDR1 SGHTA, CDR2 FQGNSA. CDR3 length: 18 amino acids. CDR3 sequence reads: CASSYVVLRAGRTDTQYF. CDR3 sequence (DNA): TGTGCCAGCAGCTATGTAGTCCTGCGAGCGGGCCGCACAGATACGCAGTATTTT.

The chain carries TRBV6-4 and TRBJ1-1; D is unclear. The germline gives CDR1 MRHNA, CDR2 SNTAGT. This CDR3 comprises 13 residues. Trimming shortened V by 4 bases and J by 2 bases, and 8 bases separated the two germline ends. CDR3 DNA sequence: TGTGCCAGCAGTGTGGGGAGCAACACTGAAGCTTTCTTT. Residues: CASSVGSNTEAFF.

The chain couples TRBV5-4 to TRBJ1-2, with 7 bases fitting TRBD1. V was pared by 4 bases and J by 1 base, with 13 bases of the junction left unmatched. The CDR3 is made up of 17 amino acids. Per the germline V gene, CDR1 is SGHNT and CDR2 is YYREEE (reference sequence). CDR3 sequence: CASSGSSGTALNYGYTF. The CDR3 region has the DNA TGTGCCAGCAGCGGTAGTTCCGGGACAGCGCTTAACTATGGCTACACCTTC.

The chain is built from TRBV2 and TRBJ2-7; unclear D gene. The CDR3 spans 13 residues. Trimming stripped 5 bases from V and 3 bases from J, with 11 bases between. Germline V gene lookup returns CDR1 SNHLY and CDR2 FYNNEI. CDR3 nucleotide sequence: TGTGCCAGCAGTTTTCGGGCCGGCTACGAGCAGTACGTC. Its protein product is CASSFRAGYEQYV.

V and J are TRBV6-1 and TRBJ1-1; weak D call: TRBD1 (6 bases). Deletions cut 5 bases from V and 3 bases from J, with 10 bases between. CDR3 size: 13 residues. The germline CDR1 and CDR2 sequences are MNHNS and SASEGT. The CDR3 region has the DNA TGTGCCAGCAGTCAAAGGGGGGACACTGAAGCTTTCTTT. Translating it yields CASSQRGDTEAFF.

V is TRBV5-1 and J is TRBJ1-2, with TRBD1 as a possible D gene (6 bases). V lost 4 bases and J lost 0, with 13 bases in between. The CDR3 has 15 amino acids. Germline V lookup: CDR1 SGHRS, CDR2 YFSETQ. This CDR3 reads CASSVQTGANYGYTF. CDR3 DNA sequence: TGCGCCAGCAGCGTCCAGACAGGCGCTAACTATGGCTACACCTTC. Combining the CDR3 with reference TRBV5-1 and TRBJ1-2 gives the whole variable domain KAGVTQTPRYLIKTRGQQVTLSCSPISGHRSVSWYQQTPGQGLQFLFEYFSETQRNKGNFPGRFSGRQFSNSRSEMNVSTLELGDSALYLCASSVQTGANYGYTFGSGTRLTVV.

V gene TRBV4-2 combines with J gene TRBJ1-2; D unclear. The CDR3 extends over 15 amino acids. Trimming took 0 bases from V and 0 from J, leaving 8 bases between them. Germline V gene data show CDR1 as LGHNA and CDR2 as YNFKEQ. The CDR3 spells CASSQDVRANYGYTF. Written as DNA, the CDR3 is TGTGCCAGCAGCCAAGATGTCCGAGCTAACTATGGCTACACCTTC.

CDR3 nucleotides: TGTGCCAGCAGTTATCGGGGTGGGTCAGATACGCAGTATTTT. Its translation: CASSYRGGSDTQYF. This chain uses TRBV6-6 with TRBJ2-3; the D gene is possibly TRBD2 (5 bases). The ends were cut back, 3 bases at V and 4 bases at J, with 11 bases in the middle. This CDR3 region has 14 residues. Germline V gene lookup returns CDR1 MNHNY and CDR2 SVGAGI (reference sequence).

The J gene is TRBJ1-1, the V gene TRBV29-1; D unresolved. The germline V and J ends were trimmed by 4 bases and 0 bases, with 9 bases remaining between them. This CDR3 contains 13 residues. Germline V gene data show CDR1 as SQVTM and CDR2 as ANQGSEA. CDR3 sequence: CSVVRGMNTEAFF. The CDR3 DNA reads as TGCAGCGTTGTTCGGGGTATGAACACTGAAGCTTTCTTT.

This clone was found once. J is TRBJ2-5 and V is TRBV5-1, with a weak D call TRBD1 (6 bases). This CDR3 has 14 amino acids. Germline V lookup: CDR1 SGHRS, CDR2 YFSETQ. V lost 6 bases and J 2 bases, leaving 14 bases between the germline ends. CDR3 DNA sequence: TGCGCCAGCATGACAGGCCGCGGGCAAGAGACCCAGTACTTC. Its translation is CASMTGRGQETQYF.

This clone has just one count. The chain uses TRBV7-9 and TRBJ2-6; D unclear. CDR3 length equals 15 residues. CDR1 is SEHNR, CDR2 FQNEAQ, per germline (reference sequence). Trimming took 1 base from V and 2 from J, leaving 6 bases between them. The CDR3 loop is CASSLEGPGANVLTF. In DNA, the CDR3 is TGTGCCAGCAGCTTAGAAGGGCCTGGGGCCAACGTCCTGACTTTC.

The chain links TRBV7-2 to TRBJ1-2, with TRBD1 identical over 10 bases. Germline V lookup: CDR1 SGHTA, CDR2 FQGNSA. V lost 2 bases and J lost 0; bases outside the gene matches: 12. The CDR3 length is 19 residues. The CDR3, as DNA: TGTGCCAGCAGCTTAATTTCTCGACAGGGGGCTGTGGCTAACTATGGCTACACCTTC. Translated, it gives CASSLISRQGAVANYGYTF.

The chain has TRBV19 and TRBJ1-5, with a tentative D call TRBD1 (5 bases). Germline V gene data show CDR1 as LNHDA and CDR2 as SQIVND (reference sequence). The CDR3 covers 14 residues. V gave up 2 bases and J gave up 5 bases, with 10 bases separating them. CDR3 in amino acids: CASSIQGRDQPQHF. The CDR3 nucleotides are TGTGCCAGTAGTATACAGGGTCGGGATCAGCCCCAGCATTTT.

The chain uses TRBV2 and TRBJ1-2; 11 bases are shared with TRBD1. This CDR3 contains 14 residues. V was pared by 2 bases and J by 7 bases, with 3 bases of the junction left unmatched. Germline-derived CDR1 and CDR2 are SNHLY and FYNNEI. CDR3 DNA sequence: TGTGCCAGCAGTGAACCCGGGACAGGGGGTGGCTACACCTTC. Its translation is CASSEPGTGGGYTF.

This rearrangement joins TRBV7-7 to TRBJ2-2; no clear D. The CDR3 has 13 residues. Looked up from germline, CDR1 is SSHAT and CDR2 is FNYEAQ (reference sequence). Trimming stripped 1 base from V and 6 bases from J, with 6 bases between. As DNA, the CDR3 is TGTGCCAGCAGCTTAGATCGGGCCGGGGAGCTGTTTTTT. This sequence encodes CASSLDRAGELFF.

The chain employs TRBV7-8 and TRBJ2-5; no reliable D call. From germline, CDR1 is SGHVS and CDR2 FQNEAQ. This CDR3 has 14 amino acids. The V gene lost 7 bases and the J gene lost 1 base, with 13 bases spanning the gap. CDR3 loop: CASIPSRIQETQYF. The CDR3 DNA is TGTGCCAGCATACCCTCCCGGATCCAAGAGACCCAGTACTTC.

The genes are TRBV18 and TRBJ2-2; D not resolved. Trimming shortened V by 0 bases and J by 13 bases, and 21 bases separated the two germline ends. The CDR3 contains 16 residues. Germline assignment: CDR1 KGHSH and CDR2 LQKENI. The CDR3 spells CASSPPTTRASGGLFF. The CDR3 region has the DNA TGTGCCAGCTCACCACCTACGACCCGAGCCAGTGGTGGGCTGTTTTTT.

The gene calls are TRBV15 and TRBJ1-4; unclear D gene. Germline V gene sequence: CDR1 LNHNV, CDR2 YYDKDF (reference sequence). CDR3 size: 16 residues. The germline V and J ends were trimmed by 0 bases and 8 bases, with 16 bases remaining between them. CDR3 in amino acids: CATSREGNGGREKLFF. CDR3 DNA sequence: TGTGCCACCAGCAGAGAAGGAAACGGAGGTCGGGAAAAACTGTTTTTT.

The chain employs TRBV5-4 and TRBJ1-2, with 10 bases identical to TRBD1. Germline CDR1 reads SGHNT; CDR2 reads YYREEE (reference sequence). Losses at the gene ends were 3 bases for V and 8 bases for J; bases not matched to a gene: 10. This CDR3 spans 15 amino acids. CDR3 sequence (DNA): TGTGCCAGCAGCTGGGAACCGGGACAGGGGTTGGGCTACACCTTC. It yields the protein CASSWEPGQGLGYTF.

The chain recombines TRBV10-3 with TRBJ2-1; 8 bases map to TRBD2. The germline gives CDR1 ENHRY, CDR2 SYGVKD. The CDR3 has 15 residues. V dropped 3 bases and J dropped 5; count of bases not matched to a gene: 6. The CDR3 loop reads CAISEGIAGNNEQFF. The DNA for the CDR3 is TGTGCCATCAGTGAAGGAATAGCGGGGAACAATGAGCAGTTCTTC.

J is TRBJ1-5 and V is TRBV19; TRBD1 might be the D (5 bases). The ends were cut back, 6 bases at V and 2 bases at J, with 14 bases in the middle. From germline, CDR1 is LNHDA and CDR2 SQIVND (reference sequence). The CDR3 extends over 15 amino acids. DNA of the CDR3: TGTGCCAGTAGGGCAGGGATATTAGGCAATCAGCCCCAGCATTTT. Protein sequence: CASRAGILGNQPQHF.

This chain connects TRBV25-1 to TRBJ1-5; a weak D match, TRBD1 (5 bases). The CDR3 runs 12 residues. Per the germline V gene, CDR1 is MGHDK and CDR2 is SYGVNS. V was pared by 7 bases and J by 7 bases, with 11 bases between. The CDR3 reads CASNKEGQPQHF. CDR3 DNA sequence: TGTGCCAGCAACAAGGAGGGGCAGCCCCAGCATTTT.

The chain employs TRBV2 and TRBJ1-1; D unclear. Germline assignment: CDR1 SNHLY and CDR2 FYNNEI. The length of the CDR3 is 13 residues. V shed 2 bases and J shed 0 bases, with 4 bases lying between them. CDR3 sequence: CASSESLNTEAFF. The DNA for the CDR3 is TGTGCCAGCAGTGAATCGTTGAACACTGAAGCTTTCTTT.

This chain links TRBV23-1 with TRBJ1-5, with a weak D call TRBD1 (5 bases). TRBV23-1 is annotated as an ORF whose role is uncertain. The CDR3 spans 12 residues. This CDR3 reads CARGVLNQPQHF. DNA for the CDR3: TGCGCGCGGGGCGTTCTCAATCAGCCCCAGCATTTT.

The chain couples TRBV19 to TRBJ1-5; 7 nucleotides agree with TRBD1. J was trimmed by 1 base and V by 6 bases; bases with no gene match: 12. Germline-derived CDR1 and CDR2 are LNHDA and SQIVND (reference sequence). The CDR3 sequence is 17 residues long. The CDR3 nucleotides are TGTGCCAGTAGCGAAAAAGACAGGGTCGGGAGCAATCAGCCCCAGCATTTT. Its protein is CASSEKDRVGSNQPQHF.

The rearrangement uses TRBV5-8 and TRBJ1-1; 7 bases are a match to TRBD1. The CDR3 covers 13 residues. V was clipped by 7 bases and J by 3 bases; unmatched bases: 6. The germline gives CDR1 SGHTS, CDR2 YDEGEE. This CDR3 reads CASCYDRDTEAFF. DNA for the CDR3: TGTGCCAGCTGCTACGACAGGGACACTGAAGCTTTCTTT.